The clone carrying this TCR beta chain turned up a few times. Antigen unknown. Unique molecular identifiers had been added to the TCR beta cDNA libraries. Around 500,000 cDNA molecules came from about 1 to 10 million T cells. From the PCR reads, TCRdb called clonotypes with MiXCR, one entry per CDR3 protein. This sample has hundreds of thousands of distinct CDR3 sequences, with about 60% found just once. V shed 1 base, J shed 6 bases, and the junction held 6 bases outside the gene matches. The CDR3 runs 16 residues. Germline V gives CDR1 SGHRS, CDR2 YFSETQ. The source of the sample is a study of post-analysis software for immune sequencing data. As for the study in general: Clinical courses comprised relapsing-remitting, secondary progressive and progressive-relapsing multiple sclerosis.

Findings and caveats of the study: The authors found that F measure strongly co-clustered same-batch samples. Comparison with controls showed significantly lower normalized Chao1 diversity in multiple sclerosis patients. The five TRBV segments detected at higher frequency in patients than in controls included TRBV5-6, TRBV5-1 and TRBV20-1.

This chain joins TRBV5-1 and TRBJ2-1; 11 bases map to TRBD2. Sequenced sample: blood. The clonotype was recovered from a girl aged 2 to 10 with multiple sclerosis. The CDR3 DNA reads as TGCGCCAGCAGCTTGAGGCTAGCGGGAGGAGGCAATGAGCAGTTCTTC. This gives the protein CASSLRLAGGGNEQFF.